The present T cell receptor (beta chain) was sequenced within a study of Graves' ophthalmopathy and Graves' hyperthyroidism. Beta-chain TCR CDR3 regions were amplified from RNA transcripts. The authors performed first-round RT-PCR with HTBI primers and then a second-round multiplex PCR. A single record per CDR3 protein comes from TCRdb applying MiXCR to the multiplex PCR reads. The data show around 670,000 distinct CDR3 sequences, 40% seen once. This CDR3 region has 15 residues. V shed 4 bases, J shed 7 bases, and the junction held 12 bases outside the gene matches. Where ophthalmopathy was present, donors had moderate-to-severe activity, CAS ≥3, NOSPECS ≥4 and duration under 3 months.

The chain is built from TRBV12-3 or TRBV12-4 and TRBJ2-5, with 7 positions matching TRBD2. This clonotype originated in an adult man with Graves' ophthalmopathy. The source material was peripheral blood. CDR3 amino acids: CASSSRGSVVGTQYF. The CDR3 nucleotides are TGTGCCAGCAGTTCCCGCGGGAGTGTCGTTGGGACCCAGTACTTC.